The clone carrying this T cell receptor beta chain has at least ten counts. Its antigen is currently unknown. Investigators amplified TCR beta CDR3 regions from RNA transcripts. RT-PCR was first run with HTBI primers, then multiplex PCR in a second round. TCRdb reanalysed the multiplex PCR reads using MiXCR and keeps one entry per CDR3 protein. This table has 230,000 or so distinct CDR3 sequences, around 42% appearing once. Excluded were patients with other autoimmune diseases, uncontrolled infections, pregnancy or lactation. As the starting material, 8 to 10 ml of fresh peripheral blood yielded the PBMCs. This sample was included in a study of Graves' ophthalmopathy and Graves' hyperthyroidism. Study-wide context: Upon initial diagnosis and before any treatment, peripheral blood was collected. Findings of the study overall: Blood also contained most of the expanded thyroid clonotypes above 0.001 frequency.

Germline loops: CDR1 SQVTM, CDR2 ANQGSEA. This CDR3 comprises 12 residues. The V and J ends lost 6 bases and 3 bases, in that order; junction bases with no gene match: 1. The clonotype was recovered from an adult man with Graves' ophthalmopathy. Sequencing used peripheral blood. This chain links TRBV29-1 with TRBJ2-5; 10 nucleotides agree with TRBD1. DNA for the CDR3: TGCAGCGTAGGGACAGGGGAAGAGACCCAGTACTTC. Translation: CSVGTGEETQYF.